Below, 3 T cell receptor beta chains from the same sample are listed, as sequenced in a study of blood T cell repertoires in COVID-19. TCRdb's table, derived via immunoSEQ multiplex PCR, lists solely in-frame clones and lacks some. The sample records hundreds of thousands of clones, around 84% being singletons. The source material was peripheral blood. The receptors shown here come from a man aged 25-40 years with active or convalescent COVID-19.

The chain recombines TRBV10-3 with TRBJ1-1; TRBD1 might be the D (6 bases). The V end lost 4 bases, the J end lost 2 bases, and 11 bases lay between the germline ends. Germline values: CDR1 ENHRY, CDR2 SYGVKD. The CDR3 sequence is 14 residues long. CDR3 coding DNA: TGTGCCATCAGTGTTACAGGGTTTAACACTGAAGCTTTCTTT. Translation gives CAISVTGFNTEAFF.

The J gene is TRBJ2-1, the V gene TRBV7-2, with 8 bases fitting TRBD1. Trimming at V came to 5 bases and at J to 7 bases, leaving 13 bases not matched to a gene. This CDR3 is built from 16 residues. Germline V gives CDR1 SGHTA, CDR2 FQGNSA. CDR3 DNA sequence: TGTGCCAGCAGCGCTCATACAGGGGGTGTTAGAAATGAGCAGTTCTTC. Protein sequence: CASSAHTGGVRNEQFF. The entire variable domain, with the rest obtained from reference TRBV7-2 and TRBJ2-1, is as follows: GAGVSQSPSNKVTEKGKDVELRCDPISGHTALYWYRQSLGQGLEFLIYFQGNSAPDKSGLPSDRFSAERTGGSVSTLTIQRTQQEDSAVYLCASSAHTGGVRNEQFFGPGTRLTVL.

This rearrangement joins TRBV5-6 to TRBJ1-1; no reliable D call. Trimming pared 0 bases from V and 11 bases from J, leaving 20 bases between. Germline CDR1 reads SGHDT; CDR2 reads YYEEEE. The CDR3 is 15 residues long. The CDR3 sequence: CASSLGHFNEPEAFF. DNA for the CDR3: TGTGCCAGCAGCTTGGGCCACTTCAATGAGCCCGAGGCTTTCTTT.